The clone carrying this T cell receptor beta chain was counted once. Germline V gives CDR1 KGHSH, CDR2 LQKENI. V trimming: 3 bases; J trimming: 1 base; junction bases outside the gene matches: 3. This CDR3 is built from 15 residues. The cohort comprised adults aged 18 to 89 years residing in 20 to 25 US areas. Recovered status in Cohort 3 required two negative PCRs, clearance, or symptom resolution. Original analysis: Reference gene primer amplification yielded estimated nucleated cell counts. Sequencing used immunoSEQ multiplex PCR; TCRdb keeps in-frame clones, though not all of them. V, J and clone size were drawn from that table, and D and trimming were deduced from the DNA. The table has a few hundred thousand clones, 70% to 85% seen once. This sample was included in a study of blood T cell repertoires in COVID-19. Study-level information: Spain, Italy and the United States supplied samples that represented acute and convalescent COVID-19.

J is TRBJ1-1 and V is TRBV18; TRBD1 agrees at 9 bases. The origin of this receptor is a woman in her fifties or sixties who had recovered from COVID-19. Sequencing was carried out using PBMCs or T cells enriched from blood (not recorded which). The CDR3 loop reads CASSPMGQGNTEAFF. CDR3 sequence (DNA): TGTGCCAGCTCACCGATGGGACAGGGGAACACTGAAGCTTTCTTT.